The subject of this entry is one TCR beta chain. The data derive from a study of T cell responses to AZD1222 COVID-19 vaccine. For the study at large: Analysis merged second doses at about 4 or about 12 weeks.

Method: immunoSEQ multiplex PCR; TCRdb's copy keeps in-frame clones and lacks some. The sample includes over 150,000 clones, about nine tenths seen only once; the top ten take over 1.2%. The CDR3 is 14 amino acids. Germline-derived CDR1 and CDR2 are LNHDA and SQIVND (reference sequence). After removal of 4 bases from V and 5 bases from J, the junction contained 5 bases not matched to a gene. The TCR sequence derives from an adult in good health. The sample in question was peripheral blood, obtained on day 0 of AZD1222 vaccination. J is TRBJ2-3 and V is TRBV19; 8 bases align to TRBD1. CDR3 in amino acids: CASSTRGLGDTQYF. The CDR3 DNA is TGTGCCAGTAGTACCAGGGGGCTCGGAGATACGCAGTATTTT.